The rows below give T cell receptor beta chains drawn from one sample of a study of T cell responses to AZD1222 COVID-19 vaccine. Assay: immunoSEQ multiplex PCR; the TCRdb copy retains only in-frame clones and omits some. The sample has under 50,000 clones; about 88% are singletons. The sample in question was peripheral blood, obtained 28 days after the second dose of the MenACWY control vaccine. These receptors originate from an adult who received the MenACWY meningococcal vaccine as a control. Both conserved end residues are part of each CDR3. A D gene is named only where the DNA matches it firmly. Clone size is given for some rows only: seen once, a few or many times, or a class if the clone is expanded.

j_call clone_size v_call d_call cdr3_aa cdr3_nt
TRBJ2-4 . TRBV25-1 . CASSGTGTRDIQYF TGTGCCAGCAGTGGTACAGGGACCCGGGACATTCAGTACTTC
TRBJ2-2 . TRBV28 . CASDENGELFF TGTGCCAGCGATGAAAACGGGGAGCTGTTTTTT
TRBJ2-2 . TRBV19 TRBD1 CASTKKGQGGAGELFF TGTGCCAGTACGAAGAAGGGACAGGGGGGCGCCGGGGAGCTGTTTTTT
TRBJ1-5 few TRBV19 . CASRLGQQPQHF TGTGCCAGTAGGTTAGGACAGCAGCCCCAGCATTTT
TRBJ2-1 large TRBV7-9 . CASSFWADYNEQFF TGTGCCAGCAGCTTTTGGGCGGACTACAATGAGCAGTTCTTC
TRBJ2-1 . TRBV6-6 . CASSRQVDEQFF TGTGCCAGCAGCAGACAGGTCGATGAGCAGTTCTTC
TRBJ1-4 . TRBV5-1 TRBD1 CASSRDSSNEKLFF TGCGCCAGCAGCAGGGACAGCAGTAATGAAAAACTGTTTTTT
TRBJ2-1 . TRBV11-2 TRBD2 CASSPISGRTTNEQFF TGTGCCAGCAGCCCAATTAGCGGGAGAACAACAAATGAGCAGTTCTTC
TRBJ2-5 once TRBV11-3 TRBD2 CASSSRGEETQYF TGTGCCAGCAGCTCGCGGGGGGAGGAGACCCAGTACTTC
TRBJ1-1 . TRBV5-1 . CASSFGPNTEAFF TGCGCCAGCAGCTTCGGCCCGAACACTGAAGCTTTCTTT
TRBJ1-2 once TRBV5-6 . CASSVPGLGYTF TGTGCCAGCAGCGTTCCGGGACTTGGCTACACCTTC
TRBJ1-4 . TRBV27 . CASSLSPLIATNEKLFF TGTGCCAGCAGTTTATCTCCACTGATAGCAACTAATGAAAAACTGTTTTTT
TRBJ2-3 . TRBV29-1 TRBD1 CSEARDSSTDTQYF TGCAGCGAAGCCCGGGACAGTAGCACAGATACGCAGTATTTT
TRBJ2-1 . TRBV6-4 TRBD2 CASSLGGSYNEQFF TGTGCCAGCAGTTTGGGAGGGTCCTACAATGAGCAGTTCTTC